One T cell receptor (beta chain) is described in this entry. Its antigen remains undetermined. No base quality information exists; no much larger clone differs at one position. Each collaborating institution followed its own protocols to collect whole blood in K2EDTA tubes. For TCRbeta analysis, collaborators shipped samples in one of three forms: frozen whole blood, isolated PBMCs, or DNA extracted from either of those sample types. The entry originates in a study of blood T cell repertoires in COVID-19 (dated by TCRdb to the early 2020s). In the study overall: Collaborator samples came from the United States, Italy and Spain and covered acute and convalescent phases of COVID-19. The prospective study material was composed of cDNA or gDNA derived from T cells, B-cell-depleted T cells, or PBMCs. Subjects who had been exposed to COVID-19, were actively infected with it, or had recovered from it provided the deeply sampled blood TCRbeta repertoires that made up the dataset. The repertoires were made available in a free public database intended to serve as a resource for research on the immune response to SARS-CoV-2. Samples came from the ongoing ImmuneRACE study (first 160 participants) plus 1,254 subjects from 6 global collaborators. Nearly every sample came with metadata listing a de-identified subject ID, COVID-19 status, age in years and sex. HLA class I and class II types, where available, came from metadata supplied by the sample provider rather than from assay-based typing. Overall results and qualifications from the work: The quantity of clinical and demographic metadata differed by source and by participant and was supplied without curation.

Inclusive of the bounding cysteine and phenylalanine, the CDR3 is 16 residues long. Only the CDR3 portion is preserved as DNA: 48 bases, with reading frame beginning at the first base. V has 8 bases trimmed and J has 4 bases trimmed; junction bases matching no gene number 11. For CDR1 and CDR2, the germline V gene lists SGHAT and FQNNGV. The immunoSEQ Assay, a bias-controlled multiplex PCR, was used to amplify TCRbeta CDR3 regions from genomic DNA. In the authors' own workflow: Within the assay, amplification of reference gene primers was used to estimate how many nucleated cells each sample contained. Sequence reads were collapsed and filtered to measure the absolute abundance of every unique TCRbeta CDR3 rearrangement. For each sample, productive Simpson clonality was calculated as the square root of Simpson's diversity index across productive rearrangements. TCRdb re-hosts the immuneACCESS table, in-frame sequences only. Its copies lack some clones; in the studies checked, an unresolved V gene accounts for under half of them, and the cause for the rest is not known. V and J calls and clone size come straight from that table; D and trimming were deduced from the DNA. In all, the sample holds 100,000 to 110,000 clones, and 87% of those were seen once. 7% to 9.5% of the sample is held by the ten biggest clonotypes.

This receptor chain uses TRBV11-2 and TRBJ2-1, with TRBD2 matching 10 junction bases. What was sequenced was peripheral blood. This receptor was taken from a man younger than 40 in a cohort sampled during active COVID-19. CDR3 region: CASGLSGGKFYNEQFF. At the DNA level, the sequence is TGTGCCAGCGGCCTTAGCGGGGGGAAATTTTACAATGAGCAGTTCTTC.